Listed here are 25 T cell receptor beta chains from one sample, sequenced in a study of T cells in Graves' hyperthyroidism and ophthalmopathy (dated by TCRdb to between 2018 and 2021). The protocol used for the library was multiplex PCR. Sequenced on an Illumina HiSeq 2000. TCR beta CDR3 regions were amplified from RNA transcripts. A first-round RT-PCR of the TCR CDR3 used the HTBI primer set with the Qiagen OneStep RT-PCR kit. TCRdb itself trimmed the public reads at Q25 with fastp, ran MiXCR and retained productive beta chains. Entries that share a CDR3 protein sequence are merged under the most common genes and DNA. For this sample there are about 570,000 distinct CDR3 sequences; 14% appear just once. The ten most abundant clones make up more than 11% of the sample. The source material was blood. These receptors were obtained from a woman aged 40 to 50 with Graves' hyperthyroidism.

The sample holds many counts of this clonotype. The chain carries TRBV7-6 and TRBJ1-2, with 7 bases matching TRBD1. This CDR3 has 14 amino acids. Germline V gene lookup returns CDR1 SGHVS and CDR2 FNYEAQ. The trim removed 5 bases at V and 3 bases at J, leaving 6 bases unmatched. CDR3 DNA sequence: TGTGCCAGCAGCCCTGACAGGGCCGACTATGGCTACACCTTC. Translating gives CASSPDRADYGYTF.

This clonotype was detected many times. The chain is built from TRBV7-9 and TRBJ2-1; a possible D gene is TRBD2 (5 bases). Trimming pared 0 bases from V and 7 bases from J, leaving 10 bases between. The germline gives CDR1 SEHNR, CDR2 FQNEAQ (reference sequence). The CDR3 is 14 residues long. CDR3 DNA sequence: TGTGCCAGCAGCTTAGCGGGAGTCTCGAATGAGCAGTTCTTC. It encodes CASSLAGVSNEQFF.

Remarks on this clonotype: This likely comes from a read error, as the CDR3 has no conserved phenylalanine or tryptophan at its end. The V call is TRBV3-1, the J call TRBJ2-1; D is tentatively TRBD1 or TRBD2 (5 bases each). Trimming left V 4 bases short and J 5 bases short, with 9 bases between. CDR3 size: 13 residues. Looked up from germline, CDR1 is LGHDT and CDR2 is YNNKEL (reference sequence). The CDR3 DNA sequence: TGTGCCAGCAGCCCGGGGCCCAACAATGAGCAGTTCTCC. Residues: CASSPGPNNEQFS.

Turning to this clonotype: Mismatch with germline at one junction end may stem from a read error. The rearrangement joins TRBV27 to TRBJ2-1; maybe TRBD2 (6 bases). Per the germline V gene, CDR1 is MNHEY and CDR2 is SMNVEV (reference sequence). The length of the CDR3 is 15 residues. DNA of the CDR3: TGTGCCAGCAGTTTAGAGGGACTCACTTACAATGAGCAGCTCTTC. Amino acids: CASSLEGLTYNEQLF.

The genes are TRBV28 and TRBJ1-2, with a possible D match to TRBD1 (5 bases). V was shortened by 6 bases and J by 4 bases, with 12 bases between the two germline ends. This CDR3 region has 13 residues. Germline CDR1 and CDR2: MDHEN and SYDVKM. Written as DNA, the CDR3 is TGTGCCAGCAGCCCGACAGTCATCTATGGCTACACCTTC. This gives the protein CASSPTVIYGYTF.

This clonotype was counted at least ten times. The gene calls are TRBV6-5 and TRBJ2-1, with 8 bases that match TRBD1. The CDR3 contains 16 residues. Losses at the gene ends were 2 bases for V and 8 bases for J; bases not matched to a gene: 11. CDR1 and CDR2 (germline): MNHEY, SVGAGI. The CDR3 spells CASSYTGTGGRDEQFF. CDR3 bases: TGTGCCAGCAGTTACACCGGGACAGGAGGTAGGGATGAGCAGTTCTTC.

The chain links TRBV6-1 to TRBJ2-6; 10 nucleotides match TRBD1. Germline-derived CDR1 and CDR2 are MNHNS and SASEGT. V lost 11 bases to trimming and J lost 1 base; unmatched junction nucleotides: 8. This CDR3 has 16 amino acids. For the CDR3, the DNA is TGTGCCGGTGGACAGGGGGAGTTTTCTGGGGCCAACGTCCTGACTTTC. Amino acids: CAGGQGEFSGANVLTF.

This clonotype occurred many times. This chain connects TRBV11-2 to TRBJ2-7; 8 positions match TRBD2. The germline V gene encodes CDR1 SGHAT and CDR2 FQNNGV. The CDR3 is 14 residues long. The V segment lost 5 bases and the J segment 2 bases; nucleotides outside the gene matches: 5. The CDR3 bases are TGTGCCAGCAGCCCTACAGCGGGGGCCTACGAGCAGTACTTC. This sequence encodes CASSPTAGAYEQYF.

This clonotype has only a few counts. This rearrangement joins TRBV3-1 to TRBJ1-3; the match to TRBD1 covers 9 bases. Germline CDR1 and CDR2: LGHDT and YNNKEL (reference sequence). This CDR3 is 14 amino acids long. Trimming at V came to 6 bases and at J to 4 bases, leaving 4 bases not matched to a gene. The CDR3 nucleotides are TGTGCCAGCAGTGCCGGGACAGGGGGAAACACCATATATTTT. Its translation is CASSAGTGGNTIYF.

The chain uses TRBV5-4 and TRBJ2-5; 7 bases are a match to TRBD2. CDR3 size: 16 residues. Trimming removed 3 bases from V and 5 bases from J; junction bases left unmatched: 13. From germline, CDR1 is SGHNT and CDR2 YYREEE (reference sequence). For the CDR3, the DNA is TGTGCCAGCAGCTCCCTTGGGGGGAGGGCCCGGGAGACCCAGTACTTC. This codes for CASSSLGGRARETQYF.

A few counts support this clonotype. The rearrangement links TRBV5-5 to TRBJ2-5; 9 bases align to TRBD2. J gave up 4 bases and V 0 bases, and 7 bases lay outside the gene matches. Germline values: CDR1 SGHKS, CDR2 YYEKEE (reference sequence). This CDR3 is 16 amino acids long. Here the CDR3 DNA reads TGTGCCAGCAGCTTGGTCGCGGGAGGGCCCTCAGAGACCCAGTACTTC. Translating it yields CASSLVAGGPSETQYF.

This clonotype was observed at least ten times. J is TRBJ2-3 and V is TRBV20-1, with TRBD2 identical over 9 bases. After removal of 6 bases from V and 1 base from J, the junction contained 11 bases not matched to a gene. There are 16 residues in the CDR3. CDR1 is DFQATT, CDR2 SNEGSKA, per germline (reference sequence). DNA for the CDR3: TGCAGTGCGCCAAATGACCTAGCGGGACGCACAGATACGCAGTATTTT. Its protein product is CSAPNDLAGRTDTQYF.

This clonotype was counted ten times or more. The chain has TRBV30 and TRBJ2-3, with TRBD2 identical over 9 bases. The junction had 4 bases not matched to a gene; V was cut back by 5 bases and J by 4 bases. Germline V CDR1 and CDR2: GTSNPN, SVGIG (reference sequence). The CDR3 is 13 amino acids. This CDR3 reads CAWLAGSPDTQYF. The CDR3 DNA follows: TGTGCCTGGCTAGCGGGATCGCCAGATACGCAGTATTTT. The variable domain in full, with the rest retrieved from reference TRBV30 and TRBJ2-3, is SQTIHQWPATLVQPVGSPLSLECTVEGTSNPNLYWYRQAAGRGLQLLFYSVGIGQISSEVPQNLSASRPQDRQFILSSKKLLLSDSGFYLCAWLAGSPDTQYFGPGTRLTVL.

In regard to this clonotype: Likely a read error: the CDR3 ends without its conserved phenylalanine or tryptophan. The chain employs TRBV27 and TRBJ1-1; 8 nucleotides match TRBD1. This CDR3 is 16 amino acids long. After removal of 4 bases from V and 1 base from J, the junction contained 8 bases not matched to a gene. Germline CDR1 and CDR2: MNHEY and SMNVEV (reference sequence). CDR3 loop: CASSSLSTGGNTEAFS. The CDR3 DNA reads TGTGCCAGCAGTTCCCTATCTACAGGGGGGAACACTGAAGCTTTCTCT.

This clonotype was observed many times. V and J are TRBV30 and TRBJ1-2; D not resolved. Germline V gene lookup returns CDR1 GTSNPN and CDR2 SVGIG (reference sequence). This CDR3 is 11 amino acids long. The CDR3 sequence is CGGSVGYGYTF. The CDR3, as DNA: TGTGGAGGTTCAGTTGGCTATGGCTACACCTTC. Looking up the rest from reference TRBV30 and TRBJ1-2 gives the full variable domain: SQTIHQWPATLVQPVGSPLSLECTVEGTSNPNLYWYRQAAGRGLQLLFYSVGIGQISSEVPQNLSASRPQDRQFILSSKKLLLSDSGFYLCGGSVGYGYTFGSGTRLTVV.

This clonotype was seen more than once but under ten times. The chain joins TRBV7-9 to TRBJ2-1; 8 bases match TRBD2. Losses at the gene ends were 4 bases for V and 1 base for J; bases not matched to a gene: 6. Germline lookup yields CDR1 SEHNR and CDR2 FQNEAQ (reference sequence). CDR3 size: 16 residues. The CDR3 loop is CASSSPSGGSYNEQFF. The DNA of the CDR3 is TGTGCCAGCAGCTCCCCCTCGGGGGGGTCCTACAATGAGCAGTTCTTC.

The gene calls are TRBV5-1 and TRBJ2-1; possible D gene TRBD2, 5 bases. The germline V and J ends were trimmed by 5 bases and 12 bases, with 15 bases remaining between them. This CDR3 region has 12 residues. Per germline, CDR1 SGHRS and CDR2 YFSETQ. CDR3 region: CASRKTADGQFF. The CDR3 DNA follows: TGCGCCAGCAGGAAAACAGCGGATGGGCAGTTCTTC. The variable domain in full, completed from reference TRBV5-1 and TRBJ2-1, reads KAGVTQTPRYLIKTRGQQVTLSCSPISGHRSVSWYQQTPGQGLQFLFEYFSETQRNKGNFPGRFSGRQFSNSRSEMNVSTLELGDSALYLCASRKTADGQFFGPGTRLTVL.

The chain recombines TRBV30 with TRBJ1-2; D ambiguous. Trimming removed 5 bases from V and 10 bases from J, with 20 bases in between. Germline CDR1 is GTSNPN and CDR2 is SVGIG (reference sequence). This CDR3 spans 13 amino acids. In DNA form, the CDR3 reads TGTGCCTGGGGTTTAAGTAGCGTTTCGGTCTACACCTTC. Protein product: CAWGLSSVSVYTF. The full variable domain, rest sourced from reference TRBV30 and TRBJ1-2, is SQTIHQWPATLVQPVGSPLSLECTVEGTSNPNLYWYRQAAGRGLQLLFYSVGIGQISSEVPQNLSASRPQDRQFILSSKKLLLSDSGFYLCAWGLSSVSVYTFGSGTRLTVV.

At least ten counts were recorded for this clonotype. The J gene is TRBJ2-3, the V gene TRBV14, with 14 bases fitting TRBD2. Trimming removed 3 bases from V and 4 bases from J; junction bases left unmatched: 6. Germline-derived CDR1 and CDR2 are SGHDN and FVKESK. This CDR3 is 17 amino acids long. The CDR3 sequence is CASSQRRTSGRSDTQYF. The DNA for the CDR3 is TGTGCCAGCAGCCAGAGGCGGACTAGCGGGAGGTCAGATACGCAGTATTTT.

The sample holds many counts of this clonotype. The J gene is TRBJ2-1, the V gene TRBV9, with TRBD1 as a possible D gene (6 bases). V lost 0 bases to trimming and J lost 4 bases, with 17 bases between them. This CDR3 comprises 17 residues. Looked up from germline, CDR1 is SGDLS and CDR2 is YYNGEE. The CDR3 reads CASSVAPKTGVYNEQFF. The CDR3 DNA reads TGTGCCAGCAGCGTAGCCCCGAAGACAGGCGTGTACAATGAGCAGTTCTTC. Based on the CDR3 plus reference TRBV9 and TRBJ2-1, the full variable domain is DSGVTQTPKHLITATGQRVTLRCSPRSGDLSVYWYQQSLDQGLQFLIQYYNGEERAKGNILERFSAQQFPDLHSELNLSSLELGDSALYFCASSVAPKTGVYNEQFFGPGTRLTVL.

Only a few counts were recorded for this clonotype. J is TRBJ2-5 and V is TRBV12-3 or TRBV12-4; D is perhaps TRBD1 or TRBD2 (5 bases each). Between the trimmed V and J ends, which lost 4 bases and 5 bases, there was a span of 26 bases. The CDR3 covers 18 residues. This chain's CDR3 is CASSSLGWPGTNGETQYF. CDR3 nucleotide sequence: TGTGCCAGCAGTTCCTTAGGTTGGCCAGGGACCAACGGGGAGACCCAGTACTTC.

This clonotype came up many times. The V call is TRBV2, the J call TRBJ2-3, with 9 bases that match TRBD2. The length of the CDR3 is 16 residues. Trimming at V came to 6 bases and at J to 2 bases, leaving 9 bases not matched to a gene. Germline assignment: CDR1 SNHLY and CDR2 FYNNEI. The CDR3 nucleotides read TGTGCCAGCAGCAACCCTAGCGGGACGATCACAGATACGCAGTATTTT. Its protein product is CASSNPSGTITDTQYF.

This clonotype showed up many times. V gene TRBV20-1 combines with J gene TRBJ2-1; D is uncertain. The CDR3 loop spans 14 amino acids. Per the germline V gene, CDR1 is DFQATT and CDR2 is SNEGSKA (reference sequence). V lost 4 bases and J 2 bases, leaving 12 bases between the germline ends. Written as DNA, the CDR3 is TGCAGTGCTATTCGTGCTCAGGCCTACAATGAGCAGTTCTTC. As protein: CSAIRAQAYNEQFF.

This clonotype has a count of ten or more. The chain employs TRBV19 and TRBJ2-2; D is possibly TRBD1 (5 bases). CDR1 and CDR2 from the germline V gene are LNHDA and SQIVND (reference sequence). The CDR3 has 15 residues. V lost 2 bases and J lost 6, with 13 bases in between. CDR3 coding DNA: TGTGCCAGTAGTATACCCCGCAGGGCGGCCGGGGAGCTGTTTTTT. It codes for CASSIPRRAAGELFF.

About this clonotype itself: At one end the junction does not follow the germline gene, possibly because of a read error. V gene TRBV5-5 combines with J gene TRBJ2-5; 7 bases match TRBD2. Germline CDR1 and CDR2: SGHKS and YYEKEE (reference sequence). There are 14 residues in the CDR3. The CDR3 nucleotides are TGTGCCAGCAACTTGGGGCGGGAGCAAGAGACCCAGTACTTC. It specifies CASNLGREQETQYF.